The T cell receptor (beta chain) described here comes from a study of blood T cell repertoires in COVID-19. Clones were read by immunoSEQ multiplex PCR, and TCRdb kept only the in-frame ones, dropping some. The top ten clones hold approximately 1.7% of a sample with 250,000 or so clones, about nine tenths of them seen once. V was clipped by 2 bases and J by 6 bases, with 9 bases between them. Germline V gene lookup returns CDR1 MRHNA and CDR2 SNTAGT. The CDR3 totals 13 residues. Sequenced input: PBMCs or T cells enriched from blood (not recorded which). This clonotype was sampled from a man in his forties or fifties who had recovered from COVID-19. The V and J genes are TRBV6-4 and TRBJ2-3, with D hard to call. CDR3 nucleotide sequence: TGTGCCAGCAGTGACGATGGCTTGGATACGCAGTATTTT. This codes for CASSDDGLDTQYF.